This TCR beta chain comes out of a study of blood T cells in healthy people across ages. A second 7 to 11 cycle PCR used barcoded and J-beta primers. TCRdb re-derived calls from the 5' RACE reads in MiXCR, one entry per CDR3 protein. The sample lists approximately 1,700,000 distinct CDR3 sequences, around 42% occurring once. The CDR3 extends over 15 amino acids. The trim removed 2 bases at V and 2 bases at J, leaving 4 bases unmatched. This clonotype has just a few counts. This receptor was obtained from a human donor in good health. Sequenced material: blood. This chain links TRBV12-3 or TRBV12-4 with TRBJ2-3; TRBD1 matches 7 bases. CDR3 protein: CASSLLGGFTDTQYF. The CDR3 nucleotides are TGTGCCAGCAGTTTACTAGGGGGCTTCACAGATACGCAGTATTTT.